Here is one TCR beta chain with its context. Its matching antigen is unknown. These data belong to a study of blood T cells in healthy people across ages. This CDR3 is 16 amino acids long. With V trimmed by 5 bases and J by 2 bases, 10 bases remained unmatched. The germline CDR1 and CDR2 sequences are SGHAT and FQNNGV. For the second PCR, which ran for roughly 7 to 11 cycles, a sample-barcoded 5' primer and a J-beta primer mix were used. TCRdb analysed the 5' RACE reads with MiXCR anew, one entry per CDR3 protein. Counted here are just over 1 million distinct CDR3 sequences, around 45% occurring once; the ten biggest clones make up approximately 17%. Overall study results and limits: Both naive CD4+ cell counts and diversity were greater in long-lived donors than in aged donors. Unknown CMV status may confound age-related changes in expanded clones.

The sequencing input was blood. The source of this sequence is a woman in her sixties or seventies in good health. This chain joins TRBV11-2 and TRBJ2-3; 7 bases are shared with TRBD2. The CDR3 spells CASSPRTRINTDTQYF. Here the CDR3 DNA reads TGTGCCAGCAGCCCTCGGACTAGAATAAACACAGATACGCAGTATTTT.